Below are 11 T cell receptor beta chains sequenced from a single sample in a study of intratumoral heterogeneity in liver cancer. Repertoires were generated with immunoSEQ multiplex PCR, while TCRdb's copy carries only in-frame clones and drops some. Of about 3,600 clones in the sample, more than 40% were seen once. The hepatocellular carcinoma nodule was sampled at distinct, geographically separated regions. The material was tumor tissue, obtained before any cancer treatment. Receptors were obtained from a man aged 70-80 years with hepatocellular carcinoma.

The rearrangement uses TRBV4-1 and TRBJ1-2; D gene unclear. Deletions cut 1 base from V and 4 bases from J, with 10 bases between. Germline V gives CDR1 MGHRA, CDR2 YSYEKL. The CDR3 sequence is 14 residues long. CDR3 sequence: CASSQARQLYGYTF. CDR3 DNA sequence: TGCGCCAGCAGCCAAGCGCGGCAGCTCTATGGCTACACCTTC.

V and J are TRBV6-6 and TRBJ1-2; D unresolved. The CDR3 is 12 amino acids. CDR1 MNHNY and CDR2 SVGAGI come from the germline V gene (reference sequence). V was shortened by 5 bases and J by 4 bases, with 8 bases between the two germline ends. CDR3 amino acids: CASSRSGYGYTF. CDR3 nucleotide sequence: TGTGCCAGCAGTAGGTCAGGCTATGGCTACACCTTC.

This clone is medium-sized within its sample. The gene calls are TRBV5-5 and TRBJ2-5, with D tentatively TRBD1 or TRBD2 (6 bases each). V lost 1 base and J 5 bases, leaving 12 bases between the germline ends. The CDR3 is 14 amino acids. Looked up from germline, CDR1 is SGHKS and CDR2 is YYEKEE (reference sequence). The CDR3 coding sequence is TGTGCCAGCAGCTTGTGGGGGGCTCAGGAGACCCAGTACTTC. It yields the protein CASSLWGAQETQYF.

As concerns this clone: Other DNA sequences from this sample encode an identical CDR3 as well. The chain uses TRBV18 and TRBJ1-1, with D maybe TRBD1 (5 bases). CDR3 size: 15 residues. Germline loops: CDR1 KGHSH, CDR2 LQKENI. V lost 2 bases, J lost 3 bases, and 13 bases lay in between. The CDR3 DNA follows: TGTGCCAGCTCACCAAGAACAGGTCGGGACACTGAAGCTTTCTTT. Its protein product is CASSPRTGRDTEAFF.

The CDR3 nucleotides are TGTGCCAGCAGCTTGGCAGGGACTAGCGGGGCCATTCAGTACTTC. It codes for CASSLAGTSGAIQYF. V gene TRBV5-4 combines with J gene TRBJ2-4; TRBD2 matches at 13 bases. This CDR3 has 15 amino acids. Germline V gives CDR1 SGHNT, CDR2 YYREEE (reference sequence). V was clipped by 0 bases and J by 9 bases; unmatched bases: 3.

The chain recombines TRBV5-4 with TRBJ2-1; the D is unclear. CDR3 length equals 15 residues. The V and J ends lost 4 bases and 0 bases respectively, with 11 bases between them. The V gene's germline CDR1 is SGHNT and CDR2 YYREEE (reference sequence). This chain's CDR3 is CASSQDGSSYNEQFF. Here the CDR3 DNA reads TGTGCCAGCAGCCAGGACGGAAGCTCCTACAATGAGCAGTTCTTC.

This CDR3 is CASSERPGLDFNSPLHF. CDR3 in DNA: TGTGCCAGCAGTGAACGCCCGGGTTTGGATTTTAATTCACCCCTCCACTTT. This chain uses TRBV6-1 with TRBJ1-6; D gene unclear. V gave up 2 bases and J gave up 6 bases, with 17 bases separating them. The germline V gene encodes CDR1 MNHNS and CDR2 SASEGT. The CDR3 consists of 17 residues.

The chain carries TRBV2 and TRBJ1-1; D might be TRBD1 (5 bases). The germline CDR1 and CDR2 sequences are SNHLY and FYNNEI. Trimming took off 7 bases at V and 2 bases at J, with 17 bases between the two ends. The CDR3 length is 15 residues. CDR3 sequence: CASIDNWGSNTEAFF. The CDR3 DNA reads TGTGCCAGCATTGATAACTGGGGGTCTAACACTGAAGCTTTCTTT.

The chain carries TRBV7-6 and TRBJ2-2, with D perhaps TRBD2 (6 bases). Germline V CDR1 and CDR2: SGHVS, FNYEAQ. V dropped 5 bases and J dropped 6 bases, with 16 bases sitting between them. CDR3 length equals 15 residues. The CDR3 nucleotides are TGTGCCAGCAGCGCCTGGCGGGGTGAGGCCGGGGAGCTGTTTTTT. Its protein is CASSAWRGEAGELFF.

This clone was seen a few times. The chain links TRBV25-1 to TRBJ2-7; D is possibly TRBD1 (6 bases). The CDR3 is 12 amino acids. The germline V gene encodes CDR1 MGHDK and CDR2 SYGVNS. Trimming shortened V by 6 bases and J by 2 bases, and 8 bases separated the two germline ends. The CDR3 loop is CASRDSTYEQYF. The CDR3 region has the DNA TGTGCCAGCAGGGACAGCACCTACGAGCAGTACTTC.

In this sample, this clone is hyperexpanded. The chain recombines TRBV6-6 with TRBJ1-1; no clear D gene. The CDR3 consists of 13 residues. Germline assignment: CDR1 MNHNY and CDR2 SVGAGI (reference sequence). The V and J ends lost 3 bases and 1 base respectively, with 6 bases between them. CDR3 protein: CASSYYGNTEAFF. CDR3 sequence (DNA): TGTGCCAGCAGTTATTACGGGAACACTGAAGCTTTCTTT.